Following are 24 T cell receptor beta chains from one sample sequenced in a study of cytomegalovirus exposure and HLA in healthy donors (dated by TCRdb to about 2017). The protocol used for the library was the immunoSEQ multiplex PCR assay. For the multiplex PCR, a mixture combining 60 forward primers for TCR Vbeta segments and 13 reverse primers for TCR Jbeta segments was used. TCRdb re-hosts the immuneACCESS table, in-frame sequences only. Its copies lack some clones; in the studies checked, an unresolved V gene accounts for under half of them, and the cause for the rest is not known. The sample contains about 180,000 clones, about four fifths of them found a single time. The ten biggest clones cover 4.5% to 5.5% of the sample. The sample comprised PBMCs. The receptors here all came from a girl under 18 in good health and CMV-seropositive.

This chain joins TRBV27 and TRBJ1-6, with a tentative D call TRBD1 (6 bases). Germline CDR1 and CDR2: MNHEY and SMNVEV (reference sequence). V was trimmed by 2 bases and J by 7 bases, leaving 9 bases between them. CDR3 length equals 14 residues. CDR3 sequence reads: CASSLGQFNSPLHF. CDR3 in DNA: TGTGCCAGCAGTTTAGGACAGTTCAATTCACCCCTCCACTTT.

This sequence joins TRBV30 and TRBJ1-3; D unclear. The CDR3 is 13 residues long. V was clipped by 4 bases and J by 0 bases, with 7 bases between them. CDR1 is GTSNPN, CDR2 SVGIG, per germline (reference sequence). CDR3 in amino acids: CAWNSGSGNTIYF. In DNA form, the CDR3 reads TGTGCCTGGAACAGTGGCTCTGGAAACACCATATATTTT.

This chain uses TRBV6-5 with TRBJ1-3; 9 bases map to TRBD1. The V segment lost 7 bases and the J segment 9 bases; nucleotides outside the gene matches: 10. The CDR3 has 14 amino acids. The germline CDR1 and CDR2 sequences are MNHEY and SVGAGI. CDR3 residues: CASMMDRGPSTIYF. CDR3 nucleotide sequence: TGTGCCAGCATGATGGACAGGGGACCCTCCACCATATATTTT.

The genes are TRBV5-1 and TRBJ1-2; no clear D gene. Germline V gene data show CDR1 as SGHRS and CDR2 as YFSETQ. V was shortened by 4 bases and J by 8 bases, with 18 bases between the two germline ends. The CDR3 is 14 amino acids. For the CDR3, the DNA is TGCGCCAGCAGCCCCCCCCTAGCCCTGGGAGGCTACACCTTC. Residues: CASSPPLALGGYTF. Full variable domain (missing parts from reference TRBV5-1 and TRBJ1-2): KAGVTQTPRYLIKTRGQQVTLSCSPISGHRSVSWYQQTPGQGLQFLFEYFSETQRNKGNFPGRFSGRQFSNSRSEMNVSTLELGDSALYLCASSPPLALGGYTFGSGTRLTVV.

This clone appeared once. This chain links TRBV4-1 with TRBJ2-7; tentatively, D is TRBD2 (6 bases). The V and J ends lost 6 bases and 5 bases respectively, with 26 bases between them. Germline V lookup: CDR1 MGHRA, CDR2 YSYEKL. The CDR3 runs to 17 residues. The CDR3 DNA follows: TGCGCCAGCAGTTCTAGAGTTATGGGCGGGGCGCCCGACGAGCAGTACTTC. Translated, it gives CASSSRVMGGAPDEQYF.

The chain uses TRBV2 and TRBJ2-7; 12 bases match TRBD2. The V gene end was trimmed by 7 bases and the J gene end by 2 bases; junction bases not matched to a gene: 3. Looked up from germline, CDR1 is SNHLY and CDR2 is FYNNEI. The CDR3 contains 14 residues. As DNA, the CDR3 is TGTGCCAGCAAAGGACTAGCGGGGCCCTACGAGCAGTACTTC. It encodes CASKGLAGPYEQYF.

This rearrangement joins TRBV6-6 to TRBJ1-1; D unresolved. The germline V gene has CDR1 MNHNY and CDR2 SVGAGI (reference sequence). V lost 6 bases and J lost 8, with 10 bases in between. This CDR3 comprises 11 residues. Written as DNA, the CDR3 is TGTGCCAGCAGAGGAACAGTCGAAGCTTTCTTT. Amino acid sequence: CASRGTVEAFF.

The chain combines TRBV6-5 with TRBJ2-2; perhaps TRBD2 as D (5 bases). The V end lost 4 bases, the J end lost 6 bases, and 12 bases lay between the germline ends. Germline V gives CDR1 MNHEY, CDR2 SVGAGI. CDR3 length: 14 amino acids. CDR3 DNA: TGTGCCAGCAGTTCCGACTTCGGGGCCGGGGAGCTGTTTTTT. Encoded protein: CASSSDFGAGELFF.

The gene calls are TRBV7-9 and TRBJ2-2, with 8 positions matching TRBD2. V was clipped by 4 bases and J by 3 bases; unmatched bases: 7. The CDR3 has 16 amino acids. Germline CDR1 and CDR2: SEHNR and FQNEAQ (reference sequence). Written as DNA, the CDR3 is TGTGCCAGCAGCTCCCACGGGGGGGCCGACACCGGGGAGCTGTTTTTT. Protein: CASSSHGGADTGELFF.

This chain links TRBV7-9 with TRBJ1-1; D might be TRBD1 (5 bases). CDR3 length equals 14 residues. In germline, CDR1 is SEHNR, CDR2 FQNEAQ (reference sequence). V lost 1 base and J 4 bases, leaving 10 bases between the germline ends. CDR3 bases: TGTGCCAGCAGCTTAGACCAGGGAATCACTGAAGCTTTCTTT. As protein: CASSLDQGITEAFF.

The rearrangement links TRBV7-2 to TRBJ2-7; 9 positions agree with TRBD2. There are 14 residues in the CDR3. Unmatched junction bases numbered 3, after V lost 6 bases and J lost 0 bases. CDR1 and CDR2 (germline): SGHTA, FQGNSA. Here the CDR3 DNA reads TGTGCCAGCAGTCATAGCGGGGGCTCCTACGAGCAGTACTTC. Encoded protein: CASSHSGGSYEQYF.

This clone has just a few counts. The genes are TRBV5-1 and TRBJ2-1, with 7 bases lining up with TRBD1. Trimming at V came to 3 bases and at J to 1 base, leaving 7 bases not matched to a gene. Per the germline V gene, CDR1 is SGHRS and CDR2 is YFSETQ. The CDR3 is 16 residues long. CDR3 protein: CASSSGQTGSYNEQFF. CDR3 bases: TGCGCCAGCAGCTCGGGACAGACCGGATCCTACAATGAGCAGTTCTTC. The variable domain in full, with the rest retrieved from reference TRBV5-1 and TRBJ2-1, is KAGVTQTPRYLIKTRGQQVTLSCSPISGHRSVSWYQQTPGQGLQFLFEYFSETQRNKGNFPGRFSGRQFSNSRSEMNVSTLELGDSALYLCASSSGQTGSYNEQFFGPGTRLTVL.

This clone was seen a handful of times. This chain uses TRBV13 with TRBJ2-5; 8 nucleotides agree with TRBD1. Germline trimming cut 0 bases from V and 4 bases from J; bases unmatched to any gene: 1. Per germline, CDR1 PRHDT and CDR2 FYEKMQ (reference sequence). This CDR3 spans 14 amino acids. CDR3 coding DNA: TGTGCCAGCAGCTTAGGAGGGACAGGAGAGACCCAGTACTTC. Its protein product is CASSLGGTGETQYF.

This clone was detected only once. The V and J genes are TRBV19 and TRBJ1-4, with TRBD1 as a possible D gene (5 bases). Germline V lookup: CDR1 LNHDA, CDR2 SQIVND (reference sequence). This CDR3 region has 15 residues. V shed 6 bases and J shed 1 base, with 12 bases lying between them. The CDR3 sequence is CASSHQGKTNEKLFF. As DNA, the CDR3 is TGTGCCAGTAGCCATCAGGGAAAAACTAATGAAAAACTGTTTTTT. Full variable domain (rest looked up from reference TRBV19 and TRBJ1-4): DGGITQSPKYLFRKEGQNVTLSCEQNLNHDAMYWYRQDPGQGLRLIYYSQIVNDFQKGDIAEGYSVSREKKESFPLTVTSAQKNPTAFYLCASSHQGKTNEKLFFGSGTQLSVL.

J is TRBJ2-1 and V is TRBV6-6, with TRBD2 matching 8 bases. V shed 6 bases and J 4 bases; nucleotides not matched to a gene: 11. This CDR3 contains 16 residues. The V gene's germline CDR1 is MNHNY and CDR2 SVGAGI (reference sequence). The CDR3 bases are TGTGCCAGCAGAGACGCGGGGGGCAACCATTACAATGAGCAGTTCTTC. It is translated as CASRDAGGNHYNEQFF.

A few counts support this clone. The chain combines TRBV9 with TRBJ1-2, with D possibly being TRBD1 (5 bases). In germline, CDR1 is SGDLS, CDR2 YYNGEE. The CDR3 contains 14 residues. Trimming took off 0 bases at V and 8 bases at J, with 14 bases between the two ends. The CDR3: CASSVDLGREGYTF. Here the CDR3 DNA reads TGTGCCAGCAGCGTAGATCTGGGGCGGGAAGGCTACACCTTC.

The chain carries TRBV5-4 and TRBJ2-3, with TRBD2 identical over 10 bases. This CDR3 has 14 amino acids. Trimming cost V 4 bases and J 3 bases; bases outside gene matches: 2. The germline V gene encodes CDR1 SGHNT and CDR2 YYREEE (reference sequence). This CDR3 reads CASSKLAGTDTQYF. The CDR3 nucleotides are TGTGCCAGCAGCAAACTAGCGGGGACAGATACGCAGTATTTT.

This clone was seen only once. The chain carries TRBV29-1 and TRBJ1-3; unclear D gene. The V gene lost 4 bases and the J gene lost 0 bases, with 7 bases spanning the gap. The CDR3 spans 13 residues. Germline lookup yields CDR1 SQVTM and CDR2 ANQGSEA. The DNA for the CDR3 is TGCAGCGTTGGTGGCCACTCTGGAAACACCATATATTTT. Translating gives CSVGGHSGNTIYF.

The chain links TRBV6-1 to TRBJ2-3, with a tentative D call TRBD1 (5 bases). The germline V and J ends were trimmed by 0 bases and 0 bases, with 10 bases remaining between them. Germline CDR1 is MNHNS and CDR2 is SASEGT. This CDR3 has 16 amino acids. DNA of the CDR3: TGTGCCAGCAGTGAAGCAAGGACAACTAGCACAGATACGCAGTATTTT. Residues: CASSEARTTSTDTQYF.

This rearrangement joins TRBV6-5 to TRBJ2-7; 8 positions agree with TRBD1. CDR3 size: 14 residues. Germline values: CDR1 MNHEY, CDR2 SVGAGI. V dropped 10 bases and J dropped 3; count of bases not matched to a gene: 11. CDR3 region: CATRSGTGLYEQYF. The CDR3, as DNA: TGTGCCACCCGCTCCGGGACAGGACTCTACGAGCAGTACTTC.

A few counts support this clone. In DNA, the CDR3 is TGTGCCAGCAGCTTCAGAGACACTAACTATGGCTACACCTTC. Translating it yields CASSFRDTNYGYTF. This chain links TRBV13 with TRBJ1-2; D remains ambiguous. The CDR3 totals 14 residues. Trimming stripped 3 bases from V and 0 bases from J, with 8 bases between. The V gene's germline CDR1 is PRHDT and CDR2 FYEKMQ (reference sequence).

The rearrangement uses TRBV6-6 and TRBJ2-7; TRBD1 matches 8 bases. Germline V gene lookup returns CDR1 MNHNY and CDR2 SVGAGI (reference sequence). V was pared by 6 bases and J by 0 bases, with 7 bases of the junction left unmatched. The CDR3 totals 15 residues. The CDR3 DNA sequence: TGTGCCAGCAGCCGCCGGGACAGGCTCTCCTACGAGCAGTACTTC. Protein sequence: CASSRRDRLSYEQYF.

The genes are TRBV5-6 and TRBJ2-7; D possibly corresponds to TRBD1 (5 bases). CDR1 SGHDT and CDR2 YYEEEE come from the germline V gene. CDR3 length: 16 residues. V lost 4 bases, J lost 1 base, and 18 bases lay in between. The CDR3 DNA sequence: TGTGCCAGCAGCCACCGGACAAGCACAGCATCCTACGAGCAGTACTTC. Translating gives CASSHRTSTASYEQYF.

The genes are TRBV2 and TRBJ1-1; no firm D call. V gave up 8 bases and J gave up 8 bases, with 6 bases separating them. The germline V gene encodes CDR1 SNHLY and CDR2 FYNNEI. The CDR3 contains 9 residues. CDR3 sequence reads: CASGREAFF. The DNA for the CDR3 is TGTGCCAGCGGCAGGGAAGCTTTCTTT.